This entry lists 14 T cell receptor beta chains sequenced from one sample in a study of response to subunit inactivated influenza vaccine listed by TCRdb under 2018. The library was obtained by RT-PCR. Reads for this sample came from an Illumina HiSeq 2500. TCRdb trimmed the raw reads at Q25, called clones with MiXCR and kept productive beta chains. All rows with the same CDR3 protein become a single entry with the most common DNA and genes. A total of around 190,000 distinct CDR3 sequences appear in this sample, nearly 9.5% of them only once. The ten top clones hold about 11% of the sample. This specimen consisted of non-naive T cells sorted from PBMCs, obtained on the day of vaccination. The intended sense of this specimen's cell subset or site label: memory T cell fraction. All receptors derive from a man in his fifties or sixties who received an inactivated influenza vaccine. Donor details come from another sample of the same person, matched by shared clones.

This clonotype was counted many times. The CDR3 coding sequence is TGCGCCAGCAGCCAAGAGCCGGACTGGTCCTATGGCTACACCTTC. This sequence encodes CASSQEPDWSYGYTF. This chain joins TRBV4-1 and TRBJ1-2; D gene ambiguous. This CDR3 comprises 15 residues. Per germline, CDR1 MGHRA and CDR2 YSYEKL. The V end was cut by 0 bases, the J end by 4 bases, with 12 bases between.

This clonotype came up many times. V gene TRBV6-6 combines with J gene TRBJ1-1; TRBD1 might be the D (6 bases). This CDR3 contains 13 residues. Germline lookup yields CDR1 MNHNY and CDR2 SVGAGI (reference sequence). Trimming removed 10 bases at V and 8 bases at J, with 20 bases between. CDR3 sequence: CATSLRGGAEAFF. CDR3 bases: TGTGCCACCTCCTTACGGGGGGGGGCGGAAGCTTTCTTT.

CDR3 protein: CASSIHLWTPGAGNTGELFF. CDR3 nucleotide sequence: TGTGCCAGTAGTATACATCTCTGGACCCCAGGGGCGGGTAACACCGGGGAGCTGTTTTTT. The chain joins TRBV19 to TRBJ2-2, with D perhaps matching TRBD1 (6 bases). Trimming cost V 2 bases and J 2 bases, with 24 bases left between them. Germline values: CDR1 LNHDA, CDR2 SQIVND (reference sequence). The CDR3 spans 20 residues.

This rearrangement joins TRBV19 to TRBJ2-3; no clear D. With 1 base removed from V and 2 bases from J, the gap between germline ends came to 10 bases. The CDR3 is made up of 15 amino acids. Germline V gives CDR1 LNHDA, CDR2 SQIVND (reference sequence). The CDR3 DNA follows: TGTGCCAGTAGTATAGTTGGTAGTCACACAGATACGCAGTATTTT. It yields the protein CASSIVGSHTDTQYF.

This chain links TRBV9 with TRBJ2-3; TRBD2 matches at 11 bases. Per the germline V gene, CDR1 is SGDLS and CDR2 is YYNGEE. Trimming removed 0 bases from V and 5 bases from J; junction bases left unmatched: 5. This CDR3 is 16 amino acids long. This CDR3 is CASSVAASGGLDTQYF. The CDR3 nucleotides read TGTGCCAGCAGCGTAGCGGCTAGCGGGGGGCTAGATACGCAGTATTTT. The variable domain in full, with the rest retrieved from reference TRBV9 and TRBJ2-3, is DSGVTQTPKHLITATGQRVTLRCSPRSGDLSVYWYQQSLDQGLQFLIQYYNGEERAKGNILERFSAQQFPDLHSELNLSSLELGDSALYFCASSVAASGGLDTQYFGPGTRLTVL.

This clonotype has a count of ten or more. The chain carries TRBV29-1 and TRBJ2-1; TRBD2 aligns across 11 bases. The V and J ends lost 8 bases and 4 bases, in that order; junction bases with no gene match: 4. Germline V gene data show CDR1 as SQVTM and CDR2 as ANQGSEA. This CDR3 is 13 amino acids long. This CDR3 is CSTGTSGYNEQFF. The CDR3 region has the DNA TGCAGCACCGGGACTAGCGGTTACAATGAGCAGTTCTTC.

There are a few counts of this clonotype. This chain links TRBV12-3 or TRBV12-4 with TRBJ1-2, with 8 bases fitting TRBD1. V dropped 5 bases and J dropped 2; count of bases not matched to a gene: 7. The length of the CDR3 is 15 residues. CDR3 in amino acids: CASSRSGTGNYGYTF. The CDR3 DNA is TGTGCCAGCAGTCGATCCGGGACAGGCAACTATGGCTACACCTTC.

This clonotype occurred a few times. This sequence joins TRBV5-1 and TRBJ1-3, with D unresolved. This CDR3 is built from 15 residues. The V gene's germline CDR1 is SGHRS and CDR2 YFSETQ. V lost 0 bases and J 0 bases, leaving 7 bases between the germline ends. The CDR3 protein is CASSLDTSSGNTIYF. The CDR3 DNA reads as TGCGCCAGCAGCTTGGACACGAGCTCTGGAAACACCATATATTTT.

This clonotype was seen more than once but under ten times. The rearrangement joins TRBV28 to TRBJ2-3; 10 bases line up with TRBD1. Unmatched junction bases numbered 7, after V lost 8 bases and J lost 2 bases. Germline V CDR1 and CDR2: MDHEN, SYDVKM. This CDR3 comprises 15 residues. CDR3 region: CASGGQGGNTDTQYF. CDR3 bases: TGTGCCAGCGGCGGACAGGGGGGCAACACAGATACGCAGTATTTT.

The V gene is TRBV15, the J gene TRBJ2-3, with D possibly being TRBD2 (5 bases). The CDR3 length is 16 residues. V lost 1 base, J lost 1 base, and 12 bases lay in between. In germline, CDR1 is LNHNV, CDR2 YYDKDF (reference sequence). CDR3 DNA sequence: TGTGCCACCAGCAGAGTTGGCCTAGCCGGCACAGATACGCAGTATTTT. It is translated as CATSRVGLAGTDTQYF.

This chain connects TRBV3-1 to TRBJ1-1; D may be TRBD1 (6 bases). V lost 5 bases to trimming and J lost 11 bases, with 12 bases between them. Germline CDR1 reads LGHDT; CDR2 reads YNNKEL (reference sequence). The length of the CDR3 is 11 residues. In nucleotides, the CDR3 is TGTGCCAGCAGCTTTACAGGGACGGCTTTCTTT. Protein sequence: CASSFTGTAFF.

This clonotype occurred many times. V and J are TRBV29-1 and TRBJ2-2, with D unresolved. Germline CDR1 SQVTM, CDR2 ANQGSEA. The length of the CDR3 is 14 residues. The V end was cut by 0 bases, the J end by 4 bases, with 9 bases between. The CDR3 region has the DNA TGCAGCGTTGAAGAGGGCCGACCCACCGGGGAGCTGTTTTTT. Protein: CSVEEGRPTGELFF.

This chain connects TRBV20-1 to TRBJ2-5, with D perhaps matching TRBD1 (6 bases). The V and J ends lost 0 bases and 2 bases respectively, with 10 bases between them. The CDR3 length is 14 residues. The germline V gene encodes CDR1 DFQATT and CDR2 SNEGSKA (reference sequence). The chain's CDR3 is CSARDVDRQETQYF. The CDR3 DNA reads as TGCAGTGCTAGAGATGTGGACAGACAAGAGACCCAGTACTTC.

Details on this clonotype: This could be a read error, since a much larger clone is one nucleotide away. The conserved final phenylalanine or tryptophan is absent from the CDR3, which likely points to a read error. The V call is TRBV12-3 or TRBV12-4, the J call TRBJ2-3; D remains ambiguous. This CDR3 comprises 11 residues. The V end lost 8 bases, the J end lost 2 bases, and 5 bases lay between the germline ends. The CDR3 sequence is CASATTDTQYL. CDR3 coding DNA: TGTGCCAGCGCCACCACAGATACGCAGTATTTA.